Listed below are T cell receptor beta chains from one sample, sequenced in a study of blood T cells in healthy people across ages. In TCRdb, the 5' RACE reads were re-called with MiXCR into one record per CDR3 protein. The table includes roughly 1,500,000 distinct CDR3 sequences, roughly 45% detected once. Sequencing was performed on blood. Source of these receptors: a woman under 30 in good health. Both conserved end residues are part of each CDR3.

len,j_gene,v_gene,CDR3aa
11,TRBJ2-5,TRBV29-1,CSVKADETQYF
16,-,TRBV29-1,CSANRGGQGRYNEQYF
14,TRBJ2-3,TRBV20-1,CGASRAGGTDTQYF
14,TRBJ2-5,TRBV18,CASAQGGTQETQYF
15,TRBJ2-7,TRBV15,CATTTGGFGQDEQYF
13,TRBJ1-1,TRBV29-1,CSAPDRVGTEAFF
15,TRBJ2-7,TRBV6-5,CASSGVGVLSYEQYF
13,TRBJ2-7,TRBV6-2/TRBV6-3,CASKGSGSYEQYF
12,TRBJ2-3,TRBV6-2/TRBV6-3,CATTTGGDTQYF
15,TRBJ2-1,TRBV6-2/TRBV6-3,CASSSTGTSPSVQFF
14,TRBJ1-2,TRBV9,CASSLSTDIYGYTF
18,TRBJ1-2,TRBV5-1,CASSTGTGLPRRNYGYTF